The 21 T cell receptor beta chains presented below share a single source sample, sequenced in a study of cytomegalovirus exposure and HLA in healthy donors. The PCR employed 60 Vbeta primers together with 13 Jbeta primers. Profiling relied on immunoSEQ multiplex PCR, and the TCRdb table lists in-frame clones only, not all of them. Of roughly 140,000 clones listed, 73% are singletons. Sequencing input: PBMCs. These receptors were taken from a human donor in good health.

This chain links TRBV19 with TRBJ2-3, with 7 bases aligning to TRBD2. With 1 base clipped from V and 0 bases from J, the junction kept 4 bases outside the gene matches. Per the germline V gene, CDR1 is LNHDA and CDR2 is SQIVND (reference sequence). The CDR3 contains 16 residues. The CDR3 region is CASSIVTTSSTDTQYF. For the CDR3, the DNA is TGTGCCAGTAGTATAGTCACGACTAGCAGCACAGATACGCAGTATTTT. Together with reference TRBV19 and TRBJ2-3, the CDR3 gives the full variable domain: DGGITQSPKYLFRKEGQNVTLSCEQNLNHDAMYWYRQDPGQGLRLIYYSQIVNDFQKGDIAEGYSVSREKKESFPLTVTSAQKNPTAFYLCASSIVTTSSTDTQYFGPGTRLTVL.

The chain couples TRBV28 to TRBJ1-6, with 9 bases aligning to TRBD1. Germline V gene lookup returns CDR1 MDHEN and CDR2 SYDVKM. J was trimmed by 8 bases and V by 7 bases; bases with no gene match: 6. The CDR3 extends over 14 amino acids. For the CDR3, the DNA is TGTGCCAGCATGGGGGACAGGGCTTATTCACCCCTCCACTTT. The encoded protein is CASMGDRAYSPLHF.

The rearrangement links TRBV6-1 to TRBJ1-6; D uncertain. V was pared by 3 bases and J by 6 bases, with 12 bases between. The CDR3 totals 15 residues. Germline assignment: CDR1 MNHNS and CDR2 SASEGT. The CDR3 bases are TGTGCCAGCAGTGAGGTGCGGAGGACTAATTCACCCCTCCACTTT. Protein product: CASSEVRRTNSPLHF.

The rearrangement joins TRBV18 to TRBJ1-2; 9 bases map to TRBD1. V was pared by 3 bases and J by 3 bases, with 2 bases of the junction left unmatched. CDR3 length equals 14 residues. Germline lookup yields CDR1 KGHSH and CDR2 LQKENI. This CDR3 is CASSPGDRDYGYTF. CDR3 DNA sequence: TGTGCCAGCTCACCGGGGGACAGGGACTATGGCTACACCTTC.

The chain joins TRBV2 to TRBJ2-6; the D is unclear. The germline V and J ends were trimmed by 7 bases and 2 bases, with 9 bases remaining between them. CDR1 and CDR2 (germline): SNHLY, FYNNEI. The CDR3 contains 14 residues. The CDR3 sequence: CASIIEAGANVLTF. The DNA of the CDR3 is TGTGCCAGCATCATAGAAGCTGGGGCCAACGTCCTGACTTTC.

This clone was detected a few times. The CDR3 loop reads CASRGGLAGSSFSSYNEQFF. As DNA, the CDR3 is TGCGCCAGCAGGGGGGGACTAGCGGGATCCTCCTTCAGCTCCTACAATGAGCAGTTCTTC. The chain has TRBV5-1 and TRBJ2-1; 13 nucleotides line up with TRBD2. CDR3 length: 20 residues. Germline V gene sequence: CDR1 SGHRS, CDR2 YFSETQ. The V and J ends lost 5 bases and 0 bases, in that order; junction bases with no gene match: 14.

V gene TRBV9 combines with J gene TRBJ2-1, with TRBD2 matching over 13 bases. The germline V gene has CDR1 SGDLS and CDR2 YYNGEE. V was clipped by 7 bases and J by 7 bases; unmatched bases: 14. This CDR3 is built from 17 residues. CDR3 coding DNA: TGTGCCAGCTCCGAAACTAGCGGGGGGGCCATAACGAATGAGCAGTTCTTC. It yields the protein CASSETSGGAITNEQFF. Together with reference TRBV9 and TRBJ2-1, the CDR3 gives the full variable domain: DSGVTQTPKHLITATGQRVTLRCSPRSGDLSVYWYQQSLDQGLQFLIQYYNGEERAKGNILERFSAQQFPDLHSELNLSSLELGDSALYFCASSETSGGAITNEQFFGPGTRLTVL.

V gene TRBV19 combines with J gene TRBJ1-1; no definite D call. This CDR3 has 13 residues. CDR1 is LNHDA and CDR2 is SQIVND in the germline V gene (reference sequence). The V end lost 5 bases, the J end lost 1 base, and 8 bases lay between the germline ends. In nucleotides, the CDR3 is TGTGCCAGTAGTTTGGCAGAGAACACTGAAGCTTTCTTT. It translates to CASSLAENTEAFF.

The chain is built from TRBV6-1 and TRBJ1-4; tentatively, D is TRBD1 (6 bases). This CDR3 spans 14 amino acids. V gave up 5 bases and J gave up 8 bases, with 15 bases separating them. CDR1 is MNHNS and CDR2 is SASEGT in the germline V gene. As DNA, the CDR3 is TGTGCCAGCAGTTTCGGGACATCACGAGAAAAACTGTTTTTT. Residues: CASSFGTSREKLFF.

The chain combines TRBV7-9 with TRBJ1-4; D not resolved. The V end was cut by 7 bases, the J end by 2 bases, with 11 bases between. The CDR3 extends over 14 amino acids. The germline V gene has CDR1 SEHNR and CDR2 FQNEAQ (reference sequence). CDR3 nucleotides: TGTGCCAGCACCTCGGCGGCGACTAATGAAAAACTGTTTTTT. Translating it yields CASTSAATNEKLFF.

CDR3 region: CASSQDWGGGKLFF. The CDR3 DNA reads as TGCGCCAGCAGCCAAGATTGGGGGGGAGGAAAACTGTTTTTT. The chain joins TRBV4-1 to TRBJ1-4; TRBD1 is a possible D gene (5 bases). The CDR3 extends over 14 amino acids. V lost 0 bases to trimming and J lost 10 bases, with 12 bases between them. The germline V gene encodes CDR1 MGHRA and CDR2 YSYEKL.

This clone was found a few times. The gene calls are TRBV27 and TRBJ2-1; TRBD2 aligns across 7 bases. This CDR3 comprises 13 residues. Germline lookup yields CDR1 MNHEY and CDR2 SMNVEV (reference sequence). V was clipped by 9 bases and J by 4 bases; unmatched bases: 6. The CDR3 DNA follows: TGTGCCAGTCGGGGGGAACAATACAATGAGCAGTTCTTC. As protein: CASRGEQYNEQFF.

The chain is built from TRBV5-1 and TRBJ2-7, with TRBD1 identical over 7 bases. With 5 bases clipped from V and 3 bases from J, the junction kept 11 bases outside the gene matches. This CDR3 has 15 amino acids. Germline CDR1 reads SGHRS; CDR2 reads YFSETQ. The CDR3 spells CASRPTGAANYEQYF. The CDR3 bases are TGCGCCAGCAGGCCTACAGGGGCAGCGAACTACGAGCAGTACTTC. Complete variable domain (other parts from reference TRBV5-1 and TRBJ2-7): KAGVTQTPRYLIKTRGQQVTLSCSPISGHRSVSWYQQTPGQGLQFLFEYFSETQRNKGNFPGRFSGRQFSNSRSEMNVSTLELGDSALYLCASRPTGAANYEQYFGPGTRLTVT.

This clone was observed once. This sequence joins TRBV12-5 and TRBJ2-3; D is uncertain. The V gene's germline CDR1 is LGHNT and CDR2 FRNRAP. This CDR3 region has 13 residues. Trimming shortened V by 2 bases and J by 0 bases, and 3 bases separated the two germline ends. CDR3 region: CASGLTSTDTQYF. The CDR3 DNA sequence: TGTGCTAGTGGTTTGACTAGCACAGATACGCAGTATTTT.

V is TRBV28 and J is TRBJ1-1; 8 bases match TRBD1. V lost 5 bases, J lost 2 bases, and 7 bases stayed unmatched. The CDR3 sequence is 15 residues long. Germline V gene lookup returns CDR1 MDHEN and CDR2 SYDVKM. For the CDR3, the DNA is TGTGCCAGCAGTAACAGGGGGAATTTCAACACTGAAGCTTTCTTT. Translating gives CASSNRGNFNTEAFF.

The J gene is TRBJ2-1, the V gene TRBV18, with D tentatively TRBD2 (5 bases). V gave up 6 bases and J gave up 4 bases, with 16 bases separating them. Germline values: CDR1 KGHSH, CDR2 LQKENI. The CDR3 is made up of 15 amino acids. As DNA, the CDR3 is TGTGCCAGCTCTCCGACCGGGAATACGTACAATGAGCAGTTCTTC. Amino acid sequence: CASSPTGNTYNEQFF.

This sequence joins TRBV11-2 and TRBJ1-2, with 8 bases fitting TRBD1. V gave up 5 bases and J gave up 3 bases; unmatched junction bases: 8. The germline gives CDR1 SGHAT, CDR2 FQNNGV. This CDR3 comprises 15 residues. The CDR3 loop reads CASSPIPGQDYGYTF. The CDR3 coding sequence is TGTGCCAGCAGCCCAATCCCGGGACAGGACTATGGCTACACCTTC.

The sample holds one count of this clone. The chain has TRBV6-6 and TRBJ2-2; perhaps TRBD1 as D (6 bases). V was trimmed by 6 bases and J by 7 bases, leaving 12 bases between them. CDR1 MNHNY and CDR2 SVGAGI come from the germline V gene (reference sequence). CDR3 length: 13 amino acids. For the CDR3, the DNA is TGTGCCAGCAGACAGGGATGGGGCGGGGAGCTGTTTTTT. Protein product: CASRQGWGGELFF.

With respect to this clone: Other DNA sequences from this sample encode an identical CDR3 as well. The chain carries TRBV5-4 and TRBJ1-5, with TRBD1 matching over 7 bases. V lost 4 bases to trimming and J lost 6 bases; unmatched junction nucleotides: 4. The CDR3 totals 13 residues. Germline CDR1 reads SGHNT; CDR2 reads YYREEE (reference sequence). DNA for the CDR3: TGTGCCAGCAGCAGGGGGCAGGGTCAGCCCCAGCATTTT. This translates into CASSRGQGQPQHF.

The gene calls are TRBV6-5 and TRBJ1-1; D is undetermined. The V end was cut by 5 bases, the J end by 4 bases, with 11 bases between. Germline CDR1 reads MNHEY; CDR2 reads SVGAGI. This CDR3 comprises 13 residues. CDR3 bases: TGTGCCAGCAGTCCGGGTTGGAGCACTGAAGCTTTCTTT. Translation gives CASSPGWSTEAFF.

J is TRBJ1-1 and V is TRBV5-1; D remains ambiguous. The germline gives CDR1 SGHRS, CDR2 YFSETQ. The CDR3 length is 16 residues. V was trimmed by 2 bases and J by 1 base, leaving 15 bases between them. The CDR3 protein is CASSFGLWEKNTEAFF. The DNA of the CDR3 is TGCGCCAGCAGCTTCGGTCTGTGGGAGAAGAACACTGAAGCTTTCTTT.